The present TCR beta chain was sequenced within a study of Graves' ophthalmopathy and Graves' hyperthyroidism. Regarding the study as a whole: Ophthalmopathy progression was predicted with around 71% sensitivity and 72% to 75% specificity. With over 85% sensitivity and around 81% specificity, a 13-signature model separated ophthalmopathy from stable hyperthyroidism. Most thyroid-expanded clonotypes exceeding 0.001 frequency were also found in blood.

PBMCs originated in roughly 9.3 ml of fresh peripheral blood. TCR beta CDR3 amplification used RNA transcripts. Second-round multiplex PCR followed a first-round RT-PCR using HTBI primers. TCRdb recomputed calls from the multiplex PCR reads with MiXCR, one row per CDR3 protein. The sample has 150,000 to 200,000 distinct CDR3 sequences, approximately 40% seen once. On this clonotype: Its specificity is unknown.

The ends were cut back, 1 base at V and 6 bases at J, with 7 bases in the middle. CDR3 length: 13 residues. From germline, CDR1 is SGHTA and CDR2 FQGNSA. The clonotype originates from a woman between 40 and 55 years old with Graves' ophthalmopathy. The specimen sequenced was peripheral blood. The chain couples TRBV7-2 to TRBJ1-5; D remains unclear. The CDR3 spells CASSLGVGQPQHF. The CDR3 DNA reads TGTGCCAGCAGCTTAGGTGTGGGTCAGCCCCAGCATTTT.